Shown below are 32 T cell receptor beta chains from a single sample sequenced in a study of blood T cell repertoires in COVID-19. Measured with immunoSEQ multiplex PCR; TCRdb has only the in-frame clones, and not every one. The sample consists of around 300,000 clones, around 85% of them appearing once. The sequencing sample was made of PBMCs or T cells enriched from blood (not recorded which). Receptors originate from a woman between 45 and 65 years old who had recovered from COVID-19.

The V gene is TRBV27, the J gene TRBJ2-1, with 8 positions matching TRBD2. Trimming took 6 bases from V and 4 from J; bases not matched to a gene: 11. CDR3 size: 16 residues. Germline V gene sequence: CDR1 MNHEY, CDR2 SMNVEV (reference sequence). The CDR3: CASRPGGGRSYNEQFF. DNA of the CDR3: TGTGCCAGCAGACCCGGGGGCGGGAGGTCTTACAATGAGCAGTTCTTC.

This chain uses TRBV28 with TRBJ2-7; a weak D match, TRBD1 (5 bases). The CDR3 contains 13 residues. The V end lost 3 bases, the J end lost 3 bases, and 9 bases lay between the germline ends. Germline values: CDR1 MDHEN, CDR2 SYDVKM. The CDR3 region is CASSFDSLYEQYF. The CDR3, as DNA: TGTGCCAGCAGTTTCGACAGTCTCTACGAGCAGTACTTC.

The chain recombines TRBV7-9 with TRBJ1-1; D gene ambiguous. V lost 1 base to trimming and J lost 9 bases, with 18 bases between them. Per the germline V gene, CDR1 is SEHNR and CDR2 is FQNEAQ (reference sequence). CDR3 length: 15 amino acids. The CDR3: CASSLGAGEGRQAFF. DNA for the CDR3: TGTGCCAGCAGCTTAGGAGCCGGTGAGGGAAGACAAGCTTTCTTT.

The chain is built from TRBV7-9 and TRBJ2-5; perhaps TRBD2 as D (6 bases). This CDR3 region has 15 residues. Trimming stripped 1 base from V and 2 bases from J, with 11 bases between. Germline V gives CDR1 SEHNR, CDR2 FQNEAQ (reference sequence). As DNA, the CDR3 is TGTGCCAGCAGCTTAGTCAGGGAGGAACAAGAGACCCAGTACTTC. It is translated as CASSLVREEQETQYF.

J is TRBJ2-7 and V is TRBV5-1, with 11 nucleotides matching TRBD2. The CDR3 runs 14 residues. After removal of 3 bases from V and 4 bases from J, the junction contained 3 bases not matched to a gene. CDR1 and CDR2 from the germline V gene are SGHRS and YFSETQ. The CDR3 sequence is CASSYGTSGYEQYF. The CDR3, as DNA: TGCGCCAGCAGCTACGGGACTAGCGGATACGAGCAGTACTTC.

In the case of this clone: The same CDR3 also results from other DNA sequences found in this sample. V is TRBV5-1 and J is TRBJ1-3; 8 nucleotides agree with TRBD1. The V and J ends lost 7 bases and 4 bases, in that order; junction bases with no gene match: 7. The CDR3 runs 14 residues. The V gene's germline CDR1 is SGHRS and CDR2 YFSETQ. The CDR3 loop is CASSWTGSGNTIYF. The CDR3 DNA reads TGCGCCAGCTCCTGGACAGGGTCCGGAAACACCATATATTTT.

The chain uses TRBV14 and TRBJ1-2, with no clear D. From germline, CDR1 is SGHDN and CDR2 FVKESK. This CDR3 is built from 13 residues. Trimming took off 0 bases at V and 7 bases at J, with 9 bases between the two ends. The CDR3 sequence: CASSQDVRSGYTF. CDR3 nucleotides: TGTGCCAGCAGCCAAGACGTGAGGAGTGGCTACACCTTC.

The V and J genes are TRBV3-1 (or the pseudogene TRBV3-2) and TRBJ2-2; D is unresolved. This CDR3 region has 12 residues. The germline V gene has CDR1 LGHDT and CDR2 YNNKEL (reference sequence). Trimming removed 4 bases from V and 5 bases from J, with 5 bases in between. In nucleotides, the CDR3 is TGTGCCAGCAGCCTTCGGACCGGGGAGCTGTTTTTT. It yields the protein CASSLRTGELFF.

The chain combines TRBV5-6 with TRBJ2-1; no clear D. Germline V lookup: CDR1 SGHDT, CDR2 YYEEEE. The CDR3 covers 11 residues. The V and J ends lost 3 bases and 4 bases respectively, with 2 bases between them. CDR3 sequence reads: CASSSYNEQFF. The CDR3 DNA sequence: TGTGCCAGCAGCTCGTACAATGAGCAGTTCTTC.

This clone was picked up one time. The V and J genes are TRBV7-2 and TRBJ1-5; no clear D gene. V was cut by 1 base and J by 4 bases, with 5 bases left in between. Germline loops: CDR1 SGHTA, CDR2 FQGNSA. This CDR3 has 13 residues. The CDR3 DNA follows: TGTGCCAGCAGCTTAGAGAGAAATCAGCCCCAGCATTTT. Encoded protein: CASSLERNQPQHF.

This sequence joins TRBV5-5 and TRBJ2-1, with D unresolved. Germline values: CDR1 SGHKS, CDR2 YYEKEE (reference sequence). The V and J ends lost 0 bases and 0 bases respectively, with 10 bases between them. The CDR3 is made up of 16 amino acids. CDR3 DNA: TGTGCCAGCAGCTTGGCCCTCGCGATCTCCTACAATGAGCAGTTCTTC. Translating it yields CASSLALAISYNEQFF.

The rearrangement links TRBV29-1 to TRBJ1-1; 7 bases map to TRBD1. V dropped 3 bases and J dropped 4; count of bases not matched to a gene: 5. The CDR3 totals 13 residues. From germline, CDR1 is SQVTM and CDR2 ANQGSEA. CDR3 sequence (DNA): TGCAGCGTTGAGACAGGGTACGGCACTGAAGCTTTCTTT. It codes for CSVETGYGTEAFF.

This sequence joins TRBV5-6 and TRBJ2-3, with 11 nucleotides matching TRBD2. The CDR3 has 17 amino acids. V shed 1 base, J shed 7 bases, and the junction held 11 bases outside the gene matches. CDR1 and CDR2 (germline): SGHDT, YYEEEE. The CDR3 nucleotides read TGTGCCAGCAGCTTGCGGATCCTAGCGGGGGGAGTACATACGCAGTATTTT. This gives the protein CASSLRILAGGVHTQYF.

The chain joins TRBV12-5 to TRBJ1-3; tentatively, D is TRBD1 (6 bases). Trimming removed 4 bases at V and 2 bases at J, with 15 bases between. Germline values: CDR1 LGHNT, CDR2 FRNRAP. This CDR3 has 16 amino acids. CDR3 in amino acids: CASGWNPDSPGNTIYF. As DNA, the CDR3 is TGTGCTAGTGGTTGGAACCCGGACAGTCCTGGAAACACCATATATTTT.

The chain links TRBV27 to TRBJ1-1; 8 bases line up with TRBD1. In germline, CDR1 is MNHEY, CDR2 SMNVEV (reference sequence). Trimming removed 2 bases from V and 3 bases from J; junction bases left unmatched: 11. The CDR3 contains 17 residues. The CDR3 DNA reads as TGTGCCAGCAGTTTACCCCCTCGGACAGGGTGGGACACTGAAGCTTTCTTT. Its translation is CASSLPPRTGWDTEAFF.

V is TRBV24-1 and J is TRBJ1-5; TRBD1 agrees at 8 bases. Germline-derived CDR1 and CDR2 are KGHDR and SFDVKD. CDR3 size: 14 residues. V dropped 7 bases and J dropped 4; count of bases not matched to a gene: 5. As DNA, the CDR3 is TGTGCCACCAGGGGGACAGGTGGGAATCAGCCCCAGCATTTT. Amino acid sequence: CATRGTGGNQPQHF.

CDR3 sequence (DNA): TGCGCCAGCAGTCCCACGAACAGGGGGTGGCAGTTCTTC. It codes for CASSPTNRGWQFF. The V gene is TRBV10-2, the J gene TRBJ2-1, with 8 bases aligning to TRBD1. The V segment lost 5 bases and the J segment 12 bases; nucleotides outside the gene matches: 9. Germline V CDR1 and CDR2: WSHSY, SAAADI. The CDR3 sequence is 13 residues long.

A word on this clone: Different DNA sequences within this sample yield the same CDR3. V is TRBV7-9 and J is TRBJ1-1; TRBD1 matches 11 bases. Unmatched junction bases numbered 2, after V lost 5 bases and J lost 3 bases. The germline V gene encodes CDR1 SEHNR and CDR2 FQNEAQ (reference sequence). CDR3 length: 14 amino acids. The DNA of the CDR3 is TGTGCCAGCAGCCAGGGACAGGGGGACACTGAAGCTTTCTTT. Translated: CASSQGQGDTEAFF.

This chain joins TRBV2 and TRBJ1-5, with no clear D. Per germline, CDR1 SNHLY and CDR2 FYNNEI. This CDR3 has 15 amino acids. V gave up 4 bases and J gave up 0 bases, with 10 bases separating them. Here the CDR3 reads CASSGNTYSNQPQHF. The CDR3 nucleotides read TGTGCCAGCAGTGGAAACACATATAGCAATCAGCCCCAGCATTTT.

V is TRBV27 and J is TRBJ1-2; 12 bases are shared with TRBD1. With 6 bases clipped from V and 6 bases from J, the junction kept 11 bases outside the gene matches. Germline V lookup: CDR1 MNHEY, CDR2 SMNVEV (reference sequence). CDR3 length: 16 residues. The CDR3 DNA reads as TGTGCCAGCAGCCTTAATCCGGGACAGGGGGCTCATGGCTACACCTTC. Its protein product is CASSLNPGQGAHGYTF.

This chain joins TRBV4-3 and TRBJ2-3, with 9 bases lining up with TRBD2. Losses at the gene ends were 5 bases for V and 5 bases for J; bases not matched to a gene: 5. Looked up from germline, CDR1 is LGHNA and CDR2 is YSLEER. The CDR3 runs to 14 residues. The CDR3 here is CASSSGLAEDTQYF. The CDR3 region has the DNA TGCGCCAGCAGCTCGGGACTAGCAGAAGATACGCAGTATTTT.

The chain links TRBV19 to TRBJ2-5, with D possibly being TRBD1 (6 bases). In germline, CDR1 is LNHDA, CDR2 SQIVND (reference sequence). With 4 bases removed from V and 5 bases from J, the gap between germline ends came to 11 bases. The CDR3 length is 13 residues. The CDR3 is CASSRGHRETQYF. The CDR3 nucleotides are TGTGCCAGTAGTAGGGGGCACCGGGAGACCCAGTACTTC.

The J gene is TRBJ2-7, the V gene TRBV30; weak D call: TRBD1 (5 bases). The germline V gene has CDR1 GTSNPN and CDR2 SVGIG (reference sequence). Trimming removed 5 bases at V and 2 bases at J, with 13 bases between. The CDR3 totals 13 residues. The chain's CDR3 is CAWDSGSTYEQYF. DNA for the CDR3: TGTGCCTGGGACTCAGGGTCTACCTACGAGCAGTACTTC.

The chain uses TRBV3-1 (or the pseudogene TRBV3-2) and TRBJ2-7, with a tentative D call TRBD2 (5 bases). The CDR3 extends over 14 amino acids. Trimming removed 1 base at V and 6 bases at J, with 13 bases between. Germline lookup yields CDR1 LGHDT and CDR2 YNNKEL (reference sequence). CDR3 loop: CASSQVPGNFEQYF. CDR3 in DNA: TGTGCCAGCAGCCAAGTTCCGGGGAATTTCGAGCAGTACTTC.

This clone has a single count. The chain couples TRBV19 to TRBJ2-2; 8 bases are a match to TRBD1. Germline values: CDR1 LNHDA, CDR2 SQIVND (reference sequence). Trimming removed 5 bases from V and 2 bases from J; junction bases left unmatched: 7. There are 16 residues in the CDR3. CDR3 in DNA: TGTGCCAGTAGTTTCGGCAGGGGGCTAAACACCGGGGAGCTGTTTTTT. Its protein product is CASSFGRGLNTGELFF.

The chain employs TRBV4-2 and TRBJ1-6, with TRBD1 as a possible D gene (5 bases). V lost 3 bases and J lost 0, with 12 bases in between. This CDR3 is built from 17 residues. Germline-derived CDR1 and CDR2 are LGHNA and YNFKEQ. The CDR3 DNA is TGTGCCAGCAGCCAGGAAACAGGTGGCTCCTATAATTCACCCCTCCACTTT. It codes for CASSQETGGSYNSPLHF.

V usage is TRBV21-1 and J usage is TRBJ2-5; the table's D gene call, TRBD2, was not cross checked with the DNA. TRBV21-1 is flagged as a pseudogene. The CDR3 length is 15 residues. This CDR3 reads CASSKRGRPEETQYF. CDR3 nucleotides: TGTGCCAGCAGCAAACGAGGGAGGCCCGAAGAGACCCAGTACTTC.

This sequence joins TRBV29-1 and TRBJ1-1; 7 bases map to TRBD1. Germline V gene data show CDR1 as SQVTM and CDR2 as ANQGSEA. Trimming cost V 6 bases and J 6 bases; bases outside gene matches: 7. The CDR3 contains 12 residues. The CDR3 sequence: CSVSDRVSEAFF. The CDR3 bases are TGCAGCGTCTCCGACAGGGTGTCTGAAGCTTTCTTT.

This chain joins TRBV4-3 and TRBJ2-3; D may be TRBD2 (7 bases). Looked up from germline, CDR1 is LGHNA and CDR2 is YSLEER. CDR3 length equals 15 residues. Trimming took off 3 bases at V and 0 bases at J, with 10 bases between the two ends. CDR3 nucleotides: TGCGCCAGCAGCCAGAGGGGGGGAAGCACAGATACGCAGTATTTT. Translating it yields CASSQRGGSTDTQYF.

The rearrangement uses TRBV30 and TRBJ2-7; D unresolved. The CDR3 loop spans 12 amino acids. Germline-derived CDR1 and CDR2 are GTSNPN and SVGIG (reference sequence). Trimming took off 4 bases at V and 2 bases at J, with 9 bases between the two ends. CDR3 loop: CAWMGRTYEQYF. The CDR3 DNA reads TGTGCCTGGATGGGCAGAACCTACGAGCAGTACTTC. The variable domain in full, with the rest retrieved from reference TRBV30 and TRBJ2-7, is SQTIHQWPATLVQPVGSPLSLECTVEGTSNPNLYWYRQAAGRGLQLLFYSVGIGQISSEVPQNLSASRPQDRQFILSSKKLLLSDSGFYLCAWMGRTYEQYFGPGTRLTVT.

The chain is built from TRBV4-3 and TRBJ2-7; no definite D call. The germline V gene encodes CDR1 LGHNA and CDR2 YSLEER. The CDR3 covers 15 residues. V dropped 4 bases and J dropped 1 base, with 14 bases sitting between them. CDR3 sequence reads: CASSLALEQSYEQYF. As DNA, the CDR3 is TGCGCCAGCAGCCTAGCTTTAGAGCAGTCCTACGAGCAGTACTTC.

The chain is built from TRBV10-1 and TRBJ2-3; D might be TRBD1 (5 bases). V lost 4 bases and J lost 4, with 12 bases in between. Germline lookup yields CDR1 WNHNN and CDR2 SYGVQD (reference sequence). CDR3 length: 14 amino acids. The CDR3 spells CASSVGARADTQYF. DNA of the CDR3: TGCGCCAGCAGTGTAGGGGCCAGGGCAGATACGCAGTATTTT.